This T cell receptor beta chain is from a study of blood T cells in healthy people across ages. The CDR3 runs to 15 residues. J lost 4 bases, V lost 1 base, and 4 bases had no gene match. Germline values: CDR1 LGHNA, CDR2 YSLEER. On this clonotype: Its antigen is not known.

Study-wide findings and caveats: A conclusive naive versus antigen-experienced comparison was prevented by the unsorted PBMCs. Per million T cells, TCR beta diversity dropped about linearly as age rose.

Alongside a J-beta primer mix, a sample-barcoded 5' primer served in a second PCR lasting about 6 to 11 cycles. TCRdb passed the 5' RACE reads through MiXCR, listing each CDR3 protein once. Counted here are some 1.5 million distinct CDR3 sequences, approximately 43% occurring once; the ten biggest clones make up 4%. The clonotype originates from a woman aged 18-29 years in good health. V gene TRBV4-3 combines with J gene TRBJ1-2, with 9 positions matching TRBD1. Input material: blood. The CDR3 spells CASSQVQGAGYGYTF. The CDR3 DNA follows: TGCGCCAGCAGCCAAGTACAGGGGGCTGGCTATGGCTACACCTTC.